The rows below give T cell receptor beta chains drawn from one sample of a study of graft-versus-host responses after intestinal transplantation. Using immunoSEQ multiplex PCR, the repertoire was profiled, and TCRdb retains in-frame clones only, with some absent. The table has around 120,000 clones, approximately 90% seen once. No cognate antigen is known for these TCRs. Sequencing was performed on unstimulated CD4+ T cells sorted from spleen or lymph node cells, taken before intestinal transplant. Source of these receptors: a human donor who received an intestinal transplant. Both conserved end residues are part of each CDR3. D genes are given only for firm matches.

V,D,J,CDR3,DNA
TRBV2,TRBD2,TRBJ2-1,CASRAGTSSYNEQFF,TGTGCCAGCAGGGCCGGGACTAGCTCTTACAATGAGCAGTTCTTC
TRBV2,TRBD2,TRBJ2-2,CASRFGLAGTGELFF,TGTGCCAGCAGATTCGGACTAGCCGGGACCGGGGAGCTGTTTTTT
TRBV28,TRBD2,TRBJ2-1,CASSLRLAGYNEQFF,TGTGCCAGCAGTTTAAGGCTAGCGGGGTACAATGAGCAGTTCTTC
TRBV7-9,TRBD2,TRBJ2-1,CASSSRTSGRNNEQFF,TGTGCCAGCAGCTCTCGGACTAGCGGGAGAAATAATGAGCAGTTCTTC
TRBV5-1,TRBD2,TRBJ2-2,CASSSLYGTSGRGGGELFF,TGCGCCAGCAGCTCCCTATACGGGACTAGCGGGAGAGGAGGCGGGGAGCTGTTTTTT
TRBV4-1,TRBD2,TRBJ2-2,CASSQGRTRGELFF,TGCGCCAGCAGCCAAGGCCGGACTAGGGGGGAGCTGTTTTTT
TRBV27,.,TRBJ1-2,CASSLSQGYGYTF,TGTGCCAGCAGTTTAAGTCAGGGGTATGGCTACACCTTC
TRBV19,.,TRBJ2-3,CASSIEGGAADTQYF,TGTGCCAGTAGTATTGAAGGGGGGGCAGCAGATACGCAGTATTTT
TRBV28,.,TRBJ2-7,CASSSNYEQYF,TGTGCCAGCAGTTCCAATTACGAGCAGTACTTC
TRBV29-1,.,TRBJ2-7,CSVGQNSYEQYF,TGCAGCGTTGGACAAAACTCCTACGAGCAGTACTTC
TRBV14,.,TRBJ2-2,CASSQVTGTGELFF,TGTGCCAGCAGCCAAGTAACAGGGACCGGGGAGCTGTTTTTT
TRBV6-7,.,TRBJ2-7,CASTKKWHYEQYF,TGTGCCAGCACCAAAAAGTGGCACTACGAGCAGTACTTC
TRBV9,TRBD2,TRBJ2-5,CASSVAVGGATQYF,TGTGCCAGCAGCGTAGCCGTCGGGGGGGCGACCCAGTACTTC
TRBV5-6,TRBD1,TRBJ2-3,CASSLILGQGADTQYF,TGTGCCAGCAGCTTGATATTGGGACAGGGAGCAGATACGCAGTATTTT
TRBV11-2,.,TRBJ2-7,CASSRNSDEQYF,TGTGCCAGCAGCCGCAACAGTGACGAGCAGTACTTC
TRBV19,TRBD1,TRBJ1-5,CASSTGQVSQPQHF,TGTGCCAGTAGTACAGGACAGGTCTCTCAGCCCCAGCATTTT
TRBV7-9,.,TRBJ2-6,CASSLDTASEANVLTF,TGTGCCAGCAGCTTAGATACAGCCTCTGAGGCCAACGTCCTGACTTTC
TRBV5-6,.,TRBJ2-7,CASSHTSYEQYF,TGTGCCAGCAGCCATACATCTTACGAGCAGTACTTC
TRBV2,.,TRBJ1-2,CASSPSAGRILKGYTF,TGTGCCAGCAGTCCCTCGGCAGGGAGGATCCTTAAGGGCTACACCTTC
TRBV2,.,TRBJ1-2,CASSEVTVVLGYTF,TGTGCCAGCAGTGAAGTAACCGTAGTTCTTGGCTACACCTTC
TRBV4-1,.,TRBJ1-4,CASSQDETGTFSTNEKLFF,TGCGCCAGCAGCCAAGATGAGACAGGCACTTTCTCAACTAATGAAAAACTGTTTTTT
TRBV28,.,TRBJ2-5,CASSSARGMVEETQYF,TGTGCCAGCAGTTCGGCTAGGGGGATGGTGGAAGAGACCCAGTACTTC
TRBV28,TRBD1,TRBJ2-7,CASRYHTGVGSYEQYF,TGTGCCAGCAGATATCATACAGGGGTAGGTTCCTACGAGCAGTACTTC
TRBV18,.,TRBJ1-2,CASSPGGYYGYTF,TGTGCCAGCTCACCCGGGGGATACTATGGCTACACCTTC
TRBV20-1,TRBD2,TRBJ2-5,CSATSGETQYF,TGCAGTGCTACTAGCGGCGAGACCCAGTACTTC